This T cell receptor beta chain was captured in a study of blood T cell repertoires in COVID-19. Study summary: The United States, Italy and Spain were the sources of the acute and convalescent COVID-19 samples. In each case, the material was cDNA or gDNA derived from T cells, B-cell-depleted T cells, or PBMCs.

A Seattle source enrolled patients during active infection and followed them longitudinally. V gave up 6 bases and J gave up 4 bases; unmatched junction bases: 11. The CDR3 extends over 15 amino acids. Germline CDR1 and CDR2: SGHDN and FVKESK. Original methodology: Amplified reference gene primers provided the basis for estimating nucleated cell counts. Data came from immunoSEQ multiplex PCR; TCRdb stores just in-frame clones and leaves some out. V and J calls and clone size are given by that table; D and trimming were obtained from the DNA. Of 75,000 to 90,000 clones listed, just under 80% are singletons.

Sequencing was done on a sample of peripheral blood. The V and J genes are TRBV14 and TRBJ2-5; 7 bases are shared with TRBD2. The receptor's source is a man in his fifties or sixties with COVID-19, enrolled during active disease. CDR3 nucleotides: TGTGCCAGCAGTTGGGGAGGGCAGCCTTCAGAGACCCAGTACTTC. Protein: CASSWGGQPSETQYF.